This entry is about one T cell receptor beta chain. Its specificity is unknown. Trimming took 5 bases from V and 3 from J; bases not matched to a gene: 8. This CDR3 is built from 15 residues. CDR1 is MNHEY and CDR2 is SVGAGI in the germline V gene. The data belong to a study of long-term antiretroviral therapy in people with HIV. About the study: The earliest specimens came about a decade ahead of the 2015 immediate-ART recommendation. General study results and limits: The study found that diversity rose after ART but stayed below transplant donor controls.

The run of the v3.0 immunoSEQ assay was at survey level. Data came from immunoSEQ multiplex PCR; TCRdb stores just in-frame clones and leaves some out. The data show about 32,000 clones, around 97% seen once. The chain is built from TRBV6-5 and TRBJ2-3, with 7 nucleotides matching TRBD2. The sample in question was unsorted PBMCs, obtained 7.6 years after starting antiretroviral therapy. This receptor was taken from a man aged 25-45 years with HIV. The CDR3 DNA follows: TGTGCCAGCAGTCGGGCCCCCGGGAGGACAGATACGCAGTATTTT. Protein: CASSRAPGRTDTQYF.